This TCR beta chain was obtained from a study of control samples from healthy donors and cancer patients. Trimming stripped 4 bases from V and 8 bases from J, with 2 bases between. The germline V gene has CDR1 SQVTM and CDR2 ANQGSEA. CDR3 length equals 8 residues. The protocol was immunoSEQ multiplex PCR, while the TCRdb copy is restricted to in-frame clones and leaves out a portion. The data show about 110,000 clones, roughly 90% seen once. The clonotype originates from a woman in her forties or fifties in good health. Specimen: blood. The chain joins TRBV29-1 to TRBJ1-2; D remains unclear. CDR3 sequence reads: CSVGGYTF. CDR3 DNA sequence: TGCAGCGTTGGAGGCTACACCTTC.